The 20 T cell receptor beta chains below all came from one sample that was sequenced in a study of CD8 T cells in ankylosing spondylitis. TCRdb reprocessed the 5' RACE reads with MiXCR, giving one entry per CDR3 protein. The sample includes some 800,000 distinct CDR3 sequences, about 10% of them seen just once. For these TCRs, the target antigens are not known. The study's findings and limits: A TCR beta motif of fewer than ten highly homologous variants seemed to mark ankylosing spondylitis blood.

The sample taken for sequencing was blood, either unsorted or a sorted T cell fraction (not recorded which). The receptor set was obtained from a male donor with ankylosing spondylitis.

The V call is TRBV7-2, the J call TRBJ2-7, with TRBD2 as a possible D gene (7 bases). Trimming left V 5 bases short and J 4 bases short, with 18 bases between. This CDR3 comprises 15 residues. The germline V gene encodes CDR1 SGHTA and CDR2 FQGNSA. DNA of the CDR3: TGTGCCAGCAGCCCCGAGGGGGGGCCGGATTACGAGCAGTACTTC. Residues: CASSPEGGPDYEQYF.

Only a few counts were recorded for this clonotype. V is TRBV24-1 and J is TRBJ2-7, with TRBD1 matching 9 bases. The CDR3 totals 14 residues. V was pared by 7 bases and J by 5 bases, with 8 bases of the junction left unmatched. The germline gives CDR1 KGHDR, CDR2 SFDVKD. CDR3 protein: CATSSTGQGHEQYF. CDR3 coding DNA: TGTGCCACCAGCTCTACGGGACAGGGCCACGAGCAGTACTTC.

This clonotype was found many times. The chain carries TRBV7-3 and TRBJ2-3; a weak D match, TRBD2 (6 bases). CDR1 is SGHTA, CDR2 FQGTGA, per germline. This CDR3 has 15 amino acids. The V end was cut by 6 bases, the J end by 2 bases, with 15 bases between. CDR3 DNA sequence: TGTGCCAGCAGTTTCACGGGACTTTTCACAGATACGCAGTATTTT. Translating it yields CASSFTGLFTDTQYF. The whole variable domain, remainder taken from reference TRBV7-3 and TRBJ2-3, is GAGVSQTPSNKVTEKGKYVELRCDPISGHTALYWYRQSLGQGPEFLIYFQGTGAADDSGLPNDRFFAVRPEGSVSTLKIQRTERGDSAVYLCASSFTGLFTDTQYFGPGTRLTVL.

This clonotype was picked up a small number of times. V is TRBV4-3 and J is TRBJ2-1; D is undetermined. Germline V gene sequence: CDR1 LGHNA, CDR2 YSLEER. V was clipped by 2 bases and J by 6 bases, with 8 bases between them. The CDR3 has 13 residues. The CDR3 bases are TGCGCCAGCAGCCAATATCTTCCCAATGAGCAGTTCTTC. Its translation: CASSQYLPNEQFF.

This clonotype was counted a few times. The chain couples TRBV11-2 to TRBJ1-1, with D perhaps TRBD1 (6 bases). The CDR3 consists of 14 residues. Germline CDR1 reads SGHAT; CDR2 reads FQNNGV. Trimming pared 5 bases from V and 6 bases from J, leaving 16 bases between. CDR3 sequence (DNA): TGTGCCAGCAGCCCGTCAGGGGACGGTCCTGAAGCTTTCTTT. Encoded protein: CASSPSGDGPEAFF.

This clonotype was observed many times. This chain uses TRBV10-3 with TRBJ2-5, with D perhaps matching TRBD1 (5 bases). V lost 4 bases and J lost 3, with 12 bases in between. Per the germline V gene, CDR1 is ENHRY and CDR2 is SYGVKD. The CDR3 length is 14 residues. CDR3 protein: CAISVRGREETQYF. The CDR3 region has the DNA TGTGCCATCAGTGTAAGGGGTAGAGAAGAGACCCAGTACTTC.

The chain has TRBV7-9 and TRBJ1-2; possible D gene TRBD1, 6 bases. Germline lookup yields CDR1 SEHNR and CDR2 FQNEAQ (reference sequence). There are 11 residues in the CDR3. This CDR3 reads CGWQGSYGYTF. CDR3 bases: TGTGGATGGCAGGGGTCCTATGGCTACACCTTC. The full variable domain, completed using reference TRBV7-9 and TRBJ1-2, is DTGVSQNPRHKITKRGQNVTFRCDPISEHNRLYWYRQTLGQGPEFLTYFQNEAQLEKSRLLSDRFSAERPKGSFSTLEIQRTEQGDSAMYLCGWQGSYGYTFGSGTRLTVV.

This chain links TRBV18 with TRBJ2-7, with TRBD1 matching 7 bases. Losses at the gene ends were 3 bases for V and 5 bases for J; bases not matched to a gene: 10. Germline V gene sequence: CDR1 KGHSH, CDR2 LQKENI. The CDR3 length is 15 residues. CDR3 amino acids: CASSPLTGIMDEQYF. In nucleotides, the CDR3 is TGTGCCAGCTCACCCCTGACAGGGATTATGGACGAGCAGTACTTC.

This clonotype has a handful of counts. The V and J genes are TRBV28 and TRBJ2-1; D is perhaps TRBD1 or TRBD2 (5 bases each). The CDR3 has 16 residues. Trimming took off 5 bases at V and 10 bases at J, with 24 bases between the two ends. Germline lookup yields CDR1 MDHEN and CDR2 SYDVKM. The CDR3 here is CASSTSRDHNGAEQFF. The CDR3 DNA is TGTGCCAGCAGTACATCCCGGGACCATAATGGGGCCGAGCAGTTCTTC. Full variable domain (remainder filled in from reference TRBV28 and TRBJ2-1): DVKVTQSSRYLVKRTGEKVFLECVQDMDHENMFWYRQDPGLGLRLIYFSYDVKMKEKGDIPEGYSVSREKKERFSLILESASTNQTSMYLCASSTSRDHNGAEQFFGPGTRLTVL.

The V and J genes are TRBV6-1 and TRBJ2-1, with D perhaps TRBD1 or TRBD2 (5 bases each). Germline lookup yields CDR1 MNHNS and CDR2 SASEGT. This CDR3 is 14 amino acids long. Trimming removed 8 bases from V and 0 bases from J, with 11 bases in between. The CDR3 DNA reads as TGTGCCAGCCGGGGCGGTAGCTCCTACAATGAGCAGTTCTTC. Residues: CASRGGSSYNEQFF.

The chain recombines TRBV11-1 with TRBJ1-1, with TRBD1 identical over 9 bases. V lost 6 bases and J lost 7; bases outside the gene matches: 15. This CDR3 contains 16 residues. CDR1 is SGHAT, CDR2 FQDESV, per germline (reference sequence). This CDR3 is CASRRPPGQGLSEAFF. CDR3 bases: TGTGCCAGCAGACGCCCCCCGGGACAGGGCTTAAGTGAAGCTTTCTTT. The variable domain in full, with the rest retrieved from reference TRBV11-1 and TRBJ1-1, is EAEVAQSPRYKITEKSQAVAFWCDPISGHATLYWYRQILGQGPELLVQFQDESVVDDSQLPKDRFSAERLKGVDSTLKIQPAELGDSAMYLCASRRPPGQGLSEAFFGQGTRLTVV.

At least ten counts were recorded for this clonotype. The V gene is TRBV20-1, the J gene TRBJ1-4; D is ambiguous. The CDR3 length is 15 residues. V was cut by 5 bases and J by 7 bases, with 20 bases left in between. Looked up from germline, CDR1 is DFQATT and CDR2 is SNEGSKA (reference sequence). The CDR3 is CSAARRSILVEKLFF. Here the CDR3 DNA reads TGCAGTGCTGCCCGACGAAGTATACTAGTTGAAAAACTGTTTTTT.

The sample holds a few counts of this clonotype. Written as DNA, the CDR3 is TGCGCCAGCAGCTCGACAGGGAGTGAAGGTGGCTACACCTTC. It is translated as CASSSTGSEGGYTF. The rearrangement joins TRBV5-1 to TRBJ1-2; 7 bases match TRBD1. The junction had 9 bases not matched to a gene; V was cut back by 3 bases and J by 7 bases. The length of the CDR3 is 14 residues. Germline values: CDR1 SGHRS, CDR2 YFSETQ.

This clonotype has ten or more counts. The chain combines TRBV5-5 with TRBJ2-1; D perhaps matches TRBD1 (7 bases). CDR3 length: 16 amino acids. V was cut by 4 bases and J by 0 bases, with 14 bases left in between. Per the germline V gene, CDR1 is SGHKS and CDR2 is YYEKEE (reference sequence). CDR3 bases: TGTGCCAGCAGCAGCAGGGGGGTCAGCTCCTACAATGAGCAGTTCTTC. Its protein is CASSSRGVSSYNEQFF. Full variable domain (outside the CDR3, taken from reference TRBV5-5 and TRBJ2-1): DAGVTQSPTHLIKTRGQQVTLRCSPISGHKSVSWYQQVLGQGPQFIFQYYEKEERGRGNFPDRFSARQFPNYSSELNVNALLLGDSALYLCASSSRGVSSYNEQFFGPGTRLTVL.

This clonotype was seen only a few times. V is TRBV5-1 and J is TRBJ2-1; 8 bases line up with TRBD2. The germline CDR1 and CDR2 sequences are SGHRS and YFSETQ. The CDR3 is made up of 16 amino acids. V was clipped by 4 bases and J by 3 bases; unmatched bases: 9. CDR3 coding DNA: TGCGCCAGCAGCCGAGATCGACTAGCGCTCTACAATGAGCAGTTCTTC. This codes for CASSRDRLALYNEQFF.

The chain carries TRBV6-1 and TRBJ1-1; D unclear. CDR1 is MNHNS, CDR2 SASEGT, per germline. V was trimmed by 7 bases and J by 11 bases, leaving 23 bases between them. The CDR3 has 14 amino acids. The CDR3 DNA reads as TGTGCCAGCACTACCAGTGACACCCCCGCCGGGGCTTTCTTT. This gives the protein CASTTSDTPAGAFF.

The J gene is TRBJ2-2, the V gene TRBV27; unclear D gene. The CDR3 has 16 amino acids. Trimming left V 2 bases short and J 0 bases short, with 10 bases between. Germline V gene lookup returns CDR1 MNHEY and CDR2 SMNVEV (reference sequence). DNA for the CDR3: TGTGCCAGCAGTTTAGACGGACGGGCGAACACCGGGGAGCTGTTTTTT. Amino acids: CASSLDGRANTGELFF.

This sequence joins TRBV6-1 and TRBJ1-2; unclear D gene. CDR3 length equals 13 residues. Germline V gives CDR1 MNHNS, CDR2 SASEGT. With 6 bases removed from V and 4 bases from J, the gap between germline ends came to 12 bases. The CDR3 bases are TGTGCCAGCAGCCCTGACACTACCTATGGCTACACCTTC. The encoded protein is CASSPDTTYGYTF.

The sample holds a few counts of this clonotype. The chain links TRBV28 to TRBJ2-7; TRBD2 agrees at 7 bases. The CDR3 has 12 residues. The J segment lost 4 bases and the V segment lost 7 bases, leaving 4 bases of the junction unmatched. Germline loops: CDR1 MDHEN, CDR2 SYDVKM. The CDR3 reads CASKPGGYEQYF. The DNA of the CDR3 is TGTGCCAGCAAACCGGGGGGTTACGAGCAGTACTTC.

This clonotype was observed many times. The gene calls are TRBV28 and TRBJ1-4; 7 positions match TRBD1. Germline assignment: CDR1 MDHEN and CDR2 SYDVKM. Trimming removed 2 bases from V and 7 bases from J; junction bases left unmatched: 25. The CDR3 has 21 amino acids. The chain's CDR3 is CASSLGTPNDRVNPLFEKLFF. The CDR3 nucleotides are TGTGCCAGCAGTTTAGGGACCCCGAACGACAGGGTAAACCCCCTCTTTGAAAAACTGTTTTTT.